The table lists the clone carrying this TCR beta chain with a few counts. Study processing details: Amplification of reference gene primers provided the estimated nucleated cell counts. Profiling relied on immunoSEQ multiplex PCR, and the TCRdb table lists in-frame clones only, not all of them. That table furnishes V, J and clone size, whereas the DNA furnished D and trimming. The sample carries approximately 240,000 clones, roughly 84% recorded once. This record comes from a study of blood T cell repertoires in COVID-19. Study information: The United States, Italy and Spain provided the acute and convalescent COVID-19 samples. In each case, the material was cDNA or gDNA derived from T cells, B-cell-depleted T cells, or PBMCs.

The TCR originated in a woman in her forties who had recovered from COVID-19. The specimen sequenced was peripheral blood.

For the CDR3, the DNA is TGTGCCAGCAGCTTGCAACGGCAGGGACTCAATCAGCCCCAGCATTTT. This translates into CASSLQRQGLNQPQHF. The chain uses TRBV7-8 and TRBJ1-5; a possible D gene is TRBD1 (5 bases). The CDR3 length is 16 residues. Trimming stripped 3 bases from V and 3 bases from J, with 15 bases between. Germline values: CDR1 SGHVS, CDR2 FQNEAQ.